Below are 2 T cell receptor beta chains sequenced from a single sample in a study of sequential checkpoint blockade in melanoma. Treatment meaning: randomized to nivolumab then ipilimumab (arm A) or the reverse (arm B). Assay: immunoSEQ multiplex PCR; the TCRdb copy retains only in-frame clones and omits some. The table lists 650 to 850 clones, 20% to 25% of them singletons, with about 14% in the top ten. The sequencing used tumor tissue (inferred from file names), collected from a patient given nivolumab and ipilimumab in sequence. These receptors all stem from a human donor with melanoma.

As concerns this clone: At one end, the junction sequence differs from germline, possibly due to a read error. V usage is TRBV6-8 and J usage is TRBJ1-5; D is perhaps TRBD1 (5 bases). Germline V gene sequence: CDR1 MNHGY, CDR2 SAAAGT. CDR3 length: 15 amino acids. This CDR3 reads CASRMGGNSNQPQHF. CDR3 bases: TGTGCCAGCAGGATGGGGGGTAATAGCAATCAGCCCCAACATTTT.

This clone is labeled large (0.1 to 1%). The chain has TRBV6-8 and TRBJ1-4; TRBD1 aligns across 10 bases. The V gene end was trimmed by 8 bases and the J gene end by 8 bases; junction bases not matched to a gene: 8. This CDR3 has 14 residues. Germline V gene data show CDR1 as MNHGY and CDR2 as SAAAGT. The CDR3 is CASGPGQGYEKLFF. The CDR3 nucleotides read TGTGCCAGCGGGCCGGGACAGGGGTACGAAAAACTGTTTTTT.